What follows are 2 T cell receptor beta chains derived from one specimen sequenced in a study of STAT5B mutations in CD4+ large granular lymphocyte leukemia (dated by TCRdb to 2021 to 2024). Preparation of the library involved the immunoSEQ multiplex PCR assay. Entries here come from immuneACCESS through TCRdb and include only in-frame sequences with V and J called. Some clones fail to appear in such tables; in the studies checked, an unresolved V gene covers under half of the shortfall, and the cause of the remainder is unknown. The sample table contains more than 35,000 clones; only one count was recorded for about 82% of them. In total, the top ten clones hold around 1.2% of the sample. Material for sequencing was CD4+ T cells from blood buffy coats. Receptors were obtained from a human donor in good health.

This clone was counted only a few times. CDR3 loop: CASRRPDPNQPQHF. As DNA, the CDR3 is TGCGCCAGCAGGAGACCGGACCCTAATCAGCCCCAGCATTTT. The gene calls are TRBV10-2 and TRBJ1-5; D ambiguous. V shed 6 bases and J shed 4 bases, with 13 bases lying between them. Germline CDR1 reads WSHSY; CDR2 reads SAAADI. The CDR3 is made up of 14 amino acids.

This chain joins TRBV5-1 and TRBJ2-7, with TRBD2 matching 7 bases. This CDR3 region has 14 residues. J gave up 0 bases and V 4 bases, and 4 bases lay outside the gene matches. Germline CDR1 reads SGHRS; CDR2 reads YFSETQ. DNA of the CDR3: TGCGCCAGCAGCCTGCGGGGGACCTCCTACGAGCAGTACTTC. It is translated as CASSLRGTSYEQYF.